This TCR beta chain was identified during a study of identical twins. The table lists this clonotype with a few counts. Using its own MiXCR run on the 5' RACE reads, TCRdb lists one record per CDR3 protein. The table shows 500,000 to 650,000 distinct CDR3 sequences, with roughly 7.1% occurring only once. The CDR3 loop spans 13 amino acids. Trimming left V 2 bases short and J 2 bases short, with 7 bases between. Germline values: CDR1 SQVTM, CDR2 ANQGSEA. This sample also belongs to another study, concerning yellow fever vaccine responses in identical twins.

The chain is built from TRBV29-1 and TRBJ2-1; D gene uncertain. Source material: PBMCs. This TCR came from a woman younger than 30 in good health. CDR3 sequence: CSVEYQTYNEQFF. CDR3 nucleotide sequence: TGCAGCGTTGAATATCAAACCTACAATGAGCAGTTCTTC.